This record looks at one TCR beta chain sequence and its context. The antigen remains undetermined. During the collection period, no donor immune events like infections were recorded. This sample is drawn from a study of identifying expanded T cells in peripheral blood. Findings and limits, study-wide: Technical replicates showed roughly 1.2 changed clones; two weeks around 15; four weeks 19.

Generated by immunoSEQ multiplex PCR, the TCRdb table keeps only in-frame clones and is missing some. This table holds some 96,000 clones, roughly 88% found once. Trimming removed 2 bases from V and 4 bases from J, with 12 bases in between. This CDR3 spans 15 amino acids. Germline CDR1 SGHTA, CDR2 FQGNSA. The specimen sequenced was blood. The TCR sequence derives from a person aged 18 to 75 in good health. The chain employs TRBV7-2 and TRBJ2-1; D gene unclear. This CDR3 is CASSLKGLEYNEQFF. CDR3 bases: TGTGCCAGCAGCTTAAAGGGTTTGGAATACAATGAGCAGTTCTTC.